This T cell receptor (beta chain) comes out of a study of immune cell composition in non-small cell lung cancer. Frozen unsorted single-cell suspensions supplied the genomic DNA. Study findings and constraints: Adenocarcinomas with higher top tumour-associated clone frequency had more reactive TILs. Lung adenocarcinomas had lower top 10 clone scores and clonality than squamous tumours. Around 75% of squamous and about 30% of adenocarcinoma cases had tumour-associated clones >0.5%.

Worth noting for this clone: Its antigen is as yet unknown.

Profiling relied on immunoSEQ multiplex PCR, and the TCRdb table lists in-frame clones only, not all of them. The sample holds 2,500 to 3,000 clones, roughly 82% seen once. The source material was lung tumor tissue. The sequence derives from a human donor with non-small cell lung cancer.

CDR3 sequence reads: CASSLNRDSPLHF. The CDR3 DNA reads TGTGCCAGCAGCTTGAACAGGGACTCACCCCTCCACTTT. The rearrangement joins TRBV7-9 to TRBJ1-6, with a weak D call TRBD1 (6 bases). Trimming took 3 bases from V and 10 from J, leaving 10 bases between them. There are 13 residues in the CDR3. CDR1 and CDR2 from the germline V gene are SEHNR and FQNEAQ (reference sequence).